This T cell receptor beta chain originates from a study of T cells after posttransplantation cyclophosphamide. The germline V and J ends were trimmed by 7 bases and 4 bases, with 20 bases remaining between them. CDR3 size: 16 residues. CDR1 is SGHTA and CDR2 is FQGTGA in the germline V gene. Study-wide results and limits: Donor CD8+ memory clones often dominated recipient blood repertoires at later times.

Profiling relied on immunoSEQ multiplex PCR, and the TCRdb table lists in-frame clones only, not all of them. The sample lists around 9,400 clones; roughly 90% were seen once. This clone was detected a few times. Its antigen is still unknown. Methotrexate plus calcineurin inhibitor accompanied controls' myeloablative marrow transplants; sampling was 1 year later. Sequencing used PBMCs, obtained 420 to 450 days after allogeneic stem cell transplant with calcineurin inhibitor and methotrexate. The chain combines TRBV7-3 with TRBJ1-5; D might be TRBD1 (5 bases). This clonotype was sampled from a male patient in his fifties who received an allogeneic stem cell transplant from an unrelated donor, was CMV-positive, and had chronic GVHD only. Part of the T cell pool may stem from the graft donor. The DNA of the CDR3 is TGTGCCAGCACCCACCATGGACATGGAGGGAATCAGCCCCAGCATTTT. It is translated as CASTHHGHGGNQPQHF. Using reference TRBV7-3 and TRBJ1-5 for the parts outside the CDR3, the full variable domain is GAGVSQTPSNKVTEKGKYVELRCDPISGHTALYWYRQSLGQGPEFLIYFQGTGAADDSGLPNDRFFAVRPEGSVSTLKIQRTERGDSAVYLCASTHHGHGGNQPQHFGDGTRLSIL.